One sample yielded the 22 T cell receptor beta chains listed below, sequenced in a study of T cells in narcolepsy. No antigen has been assigned to these receptors. The table came from immunoSEQ multiplex PCR; TCRdb's copy has only in-frame clones and leaves some out. Of some 2,500 clones in the sample, roughly 25% were seen once. The sequencing sample was made of cultured CD4+ T cells from cerebrospinal fluid. These receptors were taken from a human donor with narcolepsy.

The genes are TRBV4-1 and TRBJ2-1; 15 nucleotides line up with TRBD2. Trimming at V came to 3 bases and at J to 7 bases, leaving 13 bases not matched to a gene. Germline V lookup: CDR1 MGHRA, CDR2 YSYEKL. This CDR3 is 19 amino acids long. CDR3 loop: CASSHPGLAGGPGLNEQFF. The CDR3 bases are TGCGCCAGCAGCCACCCCGGACTAGCGGGGGGGCCGGGGTTGAATGAGCAGTTCTTC.

The chain couples TRBV6-6 to TRBJ2-1; TRBD2 matches at 9 bases. V trimming: 0 bases; J trimming: 5 bases; junction bases outside the gene matches: 5. The CDR3 has 16 amino acids. Per germline, CDR1 MNHNY and CDR2 SVGAGI (reference sequence). CDR3 sequence reads: CASSYSAGGMNNEQFF. The CDR3 bases are TGTGCCAGCAGTTACTCGGCGGGGGGGATGAACAATGAGCAGTTCTTC.

The genes are TRBV8-2 and TRBJ1-2; TRBD1 is the table's D call, not checked against the DNA. TRBV8-2 is tagged as a pseudogene. This CDR3 contains 15 residues. CDR3 DNA: TGTGGCAAGGTCTTCAGGATACGAAAGACCTATGGCTACACCTTC. It specifies CGKVFRIRKTYGYTF.

As to this clone: Relative to the germline gene, one junction end is altered; a read error may explain this. This sequence joins TRBV9 and TRBJ2-5, with 13 bases that match TRBD2. CDR3 length equals 16 residues. Germline CDR1 and CDR2: SGDLS and YYNGEE. CDR3 sequence: CARSGGGLAGQETQYF. CDR3 DNA: TGTGCCCGCAGCGGGGGGGGACTAGCGGGGCAAGAGACCCAGTACTTC.

V is TRBV4-1 and J is TRBJ1-2, with D perhaps TRBD1 (6 bases). CDR3 length equals 15 residues. V dropped 4 bases and J dropped 8 bases, with 20 bases sitting between them. The germline gives CDR1 MGHRA, CDR2 YSYEKL. As DNA, the CDR3 is TGCGCCAGCAGCCGCGAAGCCAGGGGACACGGCGGCTACACCTTC. Residues: CASSREARGHGGYTF.

A few counts support this clone. This chain uses TRBV28 with TRBJ1-2; D perhaps matches TRBD1 (5 bases). V gave up 7 bases and J gave up 4 bases, with 13 bases separating them. Germline V gives CDR1 MDHEN, CDR2 SYDVKM. CDR3 length: 13 amino acids. CDR3 DNA: TGTGCCAGCAACGCTGACAGCGTCTATGGCTACACCTTC. Protein sequence: CASNADSVYGYTF.

J is TRBJ2-7 and V is TRBV7-2, with 8 bases fitting TRBD1. The CDR3 contains 15 residues. The V gene's germline CDR1 is SGHTA and CDR2 FQGNSA. The J segment lost 1 base and the V segment lost 4 bases, leaving 6 bases of the junction unmatched. CDR3 sequence (DNA): TGTGCCAGCAGCTCTCGGACAGGGATTTCCTACGAGCAGTACTTC. It is translated as CASSSRTGISYEQYF.

This clone was observed a few times. This rearrangement joins TRBV27 to TRBJ2-2; D unclear. The V gene's germline CDR1 is MNHEY and CDR2 SMNVEV (reference sequence). The CDR3 runs 13 residues. The ends were cut back, 1 base at V and 8 bases at J, with 8 bases in the middle. CDR3 protein: CASSLFSSGELFF. Here the CDR3 DNA reads TGTGCCAGCAGTTTATTTTCTTCAGGGGAGCTGTTTTTT.

J is TRBJ1-1 and V is TRBV2; no clear D gene. CDR1 is SNHLY, CDR2 FYNNEI, per germline. The length of the CDR3 is 15 residues. Trimming removed 4 bases at V and 5 bases at J, with 17 bases between. CDR3 in amino acids: CASSAMSIVGTEAFF. CDR3 sequence (DNA): TGTGCCAGCAGTGCAATGTCGATTGTGGGGACTGAAGCTTTCTTT.

The V and J genes are TRBV25-1 and TRBJ1-3; D is unclear. Germline values: CDR1 MGHDK, CDR2 SYGVNS. Trimming removed 3 bases from V and 0 bases from J, with 9 bases in between. The CDR3 covers 15 residues. CDR3 region: CASSDVRPSGNTIYF. In DNA, the CDR3 is TGTGCCAGCAGTGATGTGAGGCCCTCTGGAAACACCATATATTTT.

The chain carries TRBV11-2 and TRBJ1-6, with D maybe TRBD1 (6 bases). The ends were cut back, 6 bases at V and 6 bases at J, with 12 bases in the middle. The CDR3 runs to 14 residues. In germline, CDR1 is SGHAT, CDR2 FQNNGV. The CDR3 DNA sequence: TGTGCCAGCAGTTCACAGGGCGCTAATTCACCCCTCCACTTT. Translation gives CASSSQGANSPLHF.

This clone was counted only a few times. The junction departs from the called germline gene at one end, perhaps through a read error. The CDR3 nucleotides read TGCAGCGTTCAAGACAGCTCCTACAATGAGCAGTTCTTC. The encoded protein is CSVQDSSYNEQFF. The chain has TRBV29-1 and TRBJ2-1; D is possibly TRBD1 (5 bases). In germline, CDR1 is SQVTM, CDR2 ANQGSEA. The CDR3 is 13 residues long.

In its sample, this clone was seen a few times. V gene TRBV14 combines with J gene TRBJ2-1; no clear D gene. The V gene lost 0 bases and the J gene lost 10 bases, with 4 bases spanning the gap. The V gene's germline CDR1 is SGHDN and CDR2 FVKESK. The CDR3 sequence is 11 residues long. The CDR3 loop is CASSQDTEQFF. In DNA form, the CDR3 reads TGTGCCAGCAGCCAAGATACAGAGCAGTTCTTC.

On this clone itself: The same CDR3 also results from other DNA sequences found in this sample. This chain's CDR3 is CASSPSGNTDTQYF. CDR3 DNA: TGTGCCAGCAGCCCTAGCGGTAACACAGATACGCAGTATTTT. This chain connects TRBV7-3 to TRBJ2-3, with TRBD2 identical over 7 bases. This CDR3 has 14 amino acids. Germline-derived CDR1 and CDR2 are SGHTA and FQGTGA. V lost 5 bases and J lost 2; bases outside the gene matches: 4.

CDR3 DNA sequence: TGTGCCAGCAGCCCCGGAGGTGGAGGACAGGTCTATGGCTACACCTTC. This gives the protein CASSPGGGGQVYGYTF. The chain is built from TRBV5-4 and TRBJ1-2, with 7 bases fitting TRBD1. The CDR3 has 16 residues. Germline values: CDR1 SGHNT, CDR2 YYREEE (reference sequence). The J segment lost 4 bases and the V segment lost 4 bases, leaving 13 bases of the junction unmatched.

This clone was seen only a few times. The J gene is TRBJ1-2, the V gene TRBV6-1; no firm D call. This CDR3 is 12 amino acids long. V lost 11 bases and J 4 bases, leaving 14 bases between the germline ends. Per germline, CDR1 MNHNS and CDR2 SASEGT. CDR3 nucleotides: TGTGCCGCCTCATCCGGGTTCTATGGCTACACCTTC. It specifies CAASSGFYGYTF.

The sample holds a few counts of this clone. The chain uses TRBV21-1 and TRBJ2-4; TRBD1, the table's D call, was not compared with the DNA. TRBV21-1 is a known pseudogene. This CDR3 has 20 residues. The CDR3 coding sequence is TGTGCCAGCAGCAAATGGGGCCGGTCCAGGGACAGGGGGACCAAAAACATTCAGTACTTC. Protein product: CASSKWGRSRDRGTKNIQYF.

The chain employs TRBV13 and TRBJ2-5, with TRBD2 matching over 8 bases. The length of the CDR3 is 13 residues. Trimming at V came to 3 bases and at J to 6 bases, leaving 3 bases not matched to a gene. Germline V lookup: CDR1 PRHDT, CDR2 FYEKMQ (reference sequence). The CDR3: CASSLPGGQTQYF. The CDR3, as DNA: TGTGCCAGCAGCTTGCCGGGAGGGCAGACCCAGTACTTC.

The chain couples TRBV6-1 to TRBJ1-1, with D uncertain. The CDR3 consists of 14 residues. Germline lookup yields CDR1 MNHNS and CDR2 SASEGT. V lost 5 bases, J lost 1 base, and 11 bases lay in between. The CDR3 sequence: CASSYQVRNTEAFF. CDR3 nucleotides: TGTGCCAGCAGTTATCAGGTTAGGAACACTGAAGCTTTCTTT.

This clone has only a few counts. The chain links TRBV5-4 to TRBJ2-1, with 10 bases identical to TRBD2. Germline V gene data show CDR1 as SGHNT and CDR2 as YYREEE (reference sequence). Unmatched junction bases numbered 8, after V lost 1 base and J lost 7 bases. The CDR3 contains 16 residues. CDR3 region: CASSLSASGGRNEQFF. The CDR3 nucleotides read TGTGCCAGCAGCTTGTCGGCTAGCGGGGGCCGGAATGAGCAGTTCTTC.

This chain uses TRBV6-5 with TRBJ2-5; 13 positions match TRBD2. Germline values: CDR1 MNHEY, CDR2 SVGAGI. The length of the CDR3 is 13 residues. V lost 7 bases to trimming and J lost 5 bases; unmatched junction nucleotides: 1. This chain's CDR3 is CASTTSGGETQYF. The CDR3 DNA reads TGTGCCAGCACGACTAGCGGGGGGGAGACCCAGTACTTC.

Sample share makes this clone large (0.1 to 1%). J is TRBJ2-7 and V is TRBV4-1; TRBD2 is a possible D gene (5 bases). The CDR3 is made up of 14 amino acids. Trimming left V 1 base short and J 7 bases short, with 14 bases between. The germline CDR1 and CDR2 sequences are MGHRA and YSYEKL. The CDR3 coding sequence is TGCGCCAGCAGCCAAGGACCGGGGATCGGTGAGCAGTACTTC. Amino acids: CASSQGPGIGEQYF.